Here is one T cell receptor (beta chain) with its context. Its antigen is still unknown. Whole-study results and caveats: Tumor memory CD4+ T cell TCR gene usage clustered with blood and lymph node memory CD4+ cells and lymph node naive CD4+ cells.

Cells sorted as Tregs were CD4+, CD25+ and CD127-/low. MiXCR was run by TCRdb on the 5' RACE reads, yielding one entry per CDR3 protein. The sample records fewer than 75,000 distinct CDR3 sequences, roughly 28% being singletons. This sequence originates from a female donor with breast cancer. The sequenced sample consisted of tumor-infiltrating Tregs sorted from the breast tumor.

CDR3 residues: CASGQSLGVANTEAFF. As DNA, the CDR3 is TGTGCCAGCGGACAATCTCTGGGGGTTGCGAACACTGAAGCTTTCTTT. J is TRBJ1-1 and V is TRBV7-2, with D possibly matching TRBD1 (5 bases). CDR3 length: 16 amino acids. Germline CDR1 reads SGHTA; CDR2 reads FQGNSA. Trimming shortened V by 8 bases and J by 1 base, and 20 bases separated the two germline ends.